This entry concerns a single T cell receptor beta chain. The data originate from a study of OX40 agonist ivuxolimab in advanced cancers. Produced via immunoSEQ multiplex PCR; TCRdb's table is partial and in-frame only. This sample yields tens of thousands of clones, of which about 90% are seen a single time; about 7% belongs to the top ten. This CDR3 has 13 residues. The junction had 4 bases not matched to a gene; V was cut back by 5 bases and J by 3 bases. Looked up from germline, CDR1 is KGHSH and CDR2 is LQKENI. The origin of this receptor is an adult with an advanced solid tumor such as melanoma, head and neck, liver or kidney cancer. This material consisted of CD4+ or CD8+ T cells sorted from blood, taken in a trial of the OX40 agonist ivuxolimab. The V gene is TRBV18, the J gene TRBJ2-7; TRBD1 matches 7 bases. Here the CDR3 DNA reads TGTGCCAGCTCAAAGGGACAGAACTACGAGCAGTACTTC. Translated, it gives CASSKGQNYEQYF.